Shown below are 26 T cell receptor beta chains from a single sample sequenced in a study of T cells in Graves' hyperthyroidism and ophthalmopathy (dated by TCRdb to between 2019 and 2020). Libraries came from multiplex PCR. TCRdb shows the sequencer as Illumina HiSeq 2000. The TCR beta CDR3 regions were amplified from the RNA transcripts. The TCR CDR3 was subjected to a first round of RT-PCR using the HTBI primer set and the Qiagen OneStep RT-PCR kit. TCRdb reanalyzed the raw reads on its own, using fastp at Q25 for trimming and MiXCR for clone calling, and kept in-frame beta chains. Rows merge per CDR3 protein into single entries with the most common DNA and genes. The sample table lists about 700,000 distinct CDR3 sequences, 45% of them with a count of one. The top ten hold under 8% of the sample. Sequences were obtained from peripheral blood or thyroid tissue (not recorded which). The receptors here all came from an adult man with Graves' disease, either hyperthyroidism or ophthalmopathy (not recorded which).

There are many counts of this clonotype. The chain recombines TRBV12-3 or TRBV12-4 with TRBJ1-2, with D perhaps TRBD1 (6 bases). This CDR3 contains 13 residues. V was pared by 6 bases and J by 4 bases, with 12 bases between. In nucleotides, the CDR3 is TGTGCCAGCAGGCCCCAACAGGGCTATGGCTACACCTTC. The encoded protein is CASRPQQGYGYTF.

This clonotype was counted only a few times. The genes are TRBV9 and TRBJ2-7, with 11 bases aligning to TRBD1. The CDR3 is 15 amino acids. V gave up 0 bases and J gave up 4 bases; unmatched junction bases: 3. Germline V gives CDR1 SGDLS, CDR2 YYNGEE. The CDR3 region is CASSVEGQGAYEQYF. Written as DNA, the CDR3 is TGTGCCAGCAGCGTAGAAGGACAGGGGGCTTACGAGCAGTACTTC.

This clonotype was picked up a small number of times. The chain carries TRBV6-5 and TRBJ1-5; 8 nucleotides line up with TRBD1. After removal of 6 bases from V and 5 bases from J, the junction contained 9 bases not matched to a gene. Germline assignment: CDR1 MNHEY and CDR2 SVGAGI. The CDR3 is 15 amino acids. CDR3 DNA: TGTGCCAGCAGCCCACAGGGGGGAGCCTATCAGCCCCAGCATTTT. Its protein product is CASSPQGGAYQPQHF.

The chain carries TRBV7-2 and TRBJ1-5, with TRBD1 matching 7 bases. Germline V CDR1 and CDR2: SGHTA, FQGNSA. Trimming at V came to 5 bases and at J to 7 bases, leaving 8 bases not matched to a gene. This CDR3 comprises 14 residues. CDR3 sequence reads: CASSPGGSRQPQHF. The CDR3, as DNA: TGTGCCAGCAGCCCAGGGGGTTCGAGACAGCCCCAGCATTTT. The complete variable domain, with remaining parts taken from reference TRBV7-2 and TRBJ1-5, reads GAGVSQSPSNKVTEKGKDVELRCDPISGHTALYWYRQSLGQGLEFLIYFQGNSAPDKSGLPSDRFSAERTGGSVSTLTIQRTQQEDSAVYLCASSPGGSRQPQHFGDGTRLSIL.

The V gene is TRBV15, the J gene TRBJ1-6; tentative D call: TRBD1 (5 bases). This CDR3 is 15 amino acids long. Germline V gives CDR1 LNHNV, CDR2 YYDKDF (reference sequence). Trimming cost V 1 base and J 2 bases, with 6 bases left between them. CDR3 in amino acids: CATSRVGAYNSPLHF. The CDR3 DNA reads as TGTGCCACCAGCAGAGTAGGGGCCTATAATTCACCCCTCCACTTT.

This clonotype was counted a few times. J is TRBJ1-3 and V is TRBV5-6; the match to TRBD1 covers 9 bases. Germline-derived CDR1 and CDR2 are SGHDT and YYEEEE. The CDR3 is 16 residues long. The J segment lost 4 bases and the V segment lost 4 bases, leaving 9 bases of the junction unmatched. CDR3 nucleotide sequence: TGTGCCAGCAGCCCCCTTCGACAGGGGGTAGGAAACACCATATATTTT. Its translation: CASSPLRQGVGNTIYF.

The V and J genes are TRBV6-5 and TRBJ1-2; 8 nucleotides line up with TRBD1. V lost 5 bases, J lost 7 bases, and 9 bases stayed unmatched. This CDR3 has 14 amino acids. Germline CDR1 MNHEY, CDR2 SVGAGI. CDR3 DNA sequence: TGTGCCAGCAGTCTCGGACAGGGTTGGAGTGGCTACACCTTC. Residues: CASSLGQGWSGYTF.

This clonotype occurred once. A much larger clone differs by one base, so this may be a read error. The chain's CDR3 is CATSRTQSEAFF. The CDR3 DNA reads as TGTGCCACCAGCCGGACCCAGTCTGAAGCTTTCTTT. V gene TRBV24-1 combines with J gene TRBJ1-1; D is unclear. Looked up from germline, CDR1 is KGHDR and CDR2 is SFDVKD. V lost 7 bases, J lost 6 bases, and 11 bases lay in between. The CDR3 runs to 12 residues.

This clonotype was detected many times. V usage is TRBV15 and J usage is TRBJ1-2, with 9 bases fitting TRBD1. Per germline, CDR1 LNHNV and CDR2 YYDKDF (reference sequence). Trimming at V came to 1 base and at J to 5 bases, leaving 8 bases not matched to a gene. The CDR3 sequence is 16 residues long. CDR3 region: CATSRGRDRVEYGYTF. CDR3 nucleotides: TGTGCCACCAGCAGAGGCCGGGACAGGGTTGAATATGGCTACACCTTC.

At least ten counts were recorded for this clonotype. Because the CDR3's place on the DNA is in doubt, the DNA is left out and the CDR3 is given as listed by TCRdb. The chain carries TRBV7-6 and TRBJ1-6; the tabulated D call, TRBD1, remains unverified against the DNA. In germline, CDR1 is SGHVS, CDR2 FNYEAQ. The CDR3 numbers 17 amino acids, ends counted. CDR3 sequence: CASSLGFLAGGASPLHF.

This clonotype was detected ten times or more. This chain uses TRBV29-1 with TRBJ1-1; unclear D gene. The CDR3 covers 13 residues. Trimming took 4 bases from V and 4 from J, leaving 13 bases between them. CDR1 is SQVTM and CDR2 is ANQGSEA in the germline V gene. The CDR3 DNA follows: TGCAGCGTTGGGGGTCGGGGTGGCACTGAAGCTTTCTTT. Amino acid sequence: CSVGGRGGTEAFF.

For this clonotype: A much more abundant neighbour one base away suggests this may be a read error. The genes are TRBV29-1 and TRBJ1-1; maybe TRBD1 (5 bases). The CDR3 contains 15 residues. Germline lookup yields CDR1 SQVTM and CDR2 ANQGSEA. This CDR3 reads CSYWEGTLRRTDAFF. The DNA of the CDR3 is TGCAGCTATTGGGAAGGGACGTTAAGGCGGACTGACGCTTTCTTT.

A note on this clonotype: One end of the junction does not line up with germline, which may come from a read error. CDR3 DNA: TGTGCCAGCAGTCCCGGGACATGGAACACCGGGGGGCTGTTTTTT. This encodes CASSPGTWNTGGLFF. The chain is built from TRBV27 and TRBJ2-2, with D perhaps given as TRBD1 or TRBD2 (6 bases each). The CDR3 has 15 amino acids. The germline V gene encodes CDR1 MNHEY and CDR2 SMNVEV (reference sequence).

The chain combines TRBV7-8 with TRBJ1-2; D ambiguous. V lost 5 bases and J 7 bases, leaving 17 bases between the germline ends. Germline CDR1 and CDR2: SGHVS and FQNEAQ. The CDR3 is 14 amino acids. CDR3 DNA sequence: TGTGCCAGCAGCCCAGACGTGACTCGCTCTGGCTACACCTTC. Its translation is CASSPDVTRSGYTF.

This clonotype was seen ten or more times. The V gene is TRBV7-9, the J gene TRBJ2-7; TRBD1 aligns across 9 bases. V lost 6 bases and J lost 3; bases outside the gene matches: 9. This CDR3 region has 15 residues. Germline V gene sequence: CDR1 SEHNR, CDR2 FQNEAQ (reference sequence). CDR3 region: CASSTSGTGNYEQYF. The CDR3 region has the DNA TGTGCCAGCAGTACTTCCGGGACAGGGAACTACGAGCAGTACTTC.

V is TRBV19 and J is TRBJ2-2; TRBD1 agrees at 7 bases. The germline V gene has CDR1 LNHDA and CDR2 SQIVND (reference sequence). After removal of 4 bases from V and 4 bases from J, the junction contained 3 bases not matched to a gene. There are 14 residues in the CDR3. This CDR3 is CASSTSGGTGELFF. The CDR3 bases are TGTGCCAGTAGTACCTCAGGGGGCACCGGGGAGCTGTTTTTT.

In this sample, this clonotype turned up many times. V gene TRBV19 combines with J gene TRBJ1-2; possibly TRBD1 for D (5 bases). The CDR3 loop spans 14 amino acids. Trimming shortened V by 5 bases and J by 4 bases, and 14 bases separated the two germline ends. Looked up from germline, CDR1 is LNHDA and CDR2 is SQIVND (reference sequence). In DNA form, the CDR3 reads TGTGCCAGTAGTGACGCCCCAGGGCCCTATGGCTACACCTTC. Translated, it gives CASSDAPGPYGYTF.

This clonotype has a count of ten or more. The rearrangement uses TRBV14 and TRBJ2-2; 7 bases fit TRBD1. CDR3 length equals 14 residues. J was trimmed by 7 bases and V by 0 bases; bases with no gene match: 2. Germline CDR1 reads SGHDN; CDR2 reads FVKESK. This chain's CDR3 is CASSQDRGYGELFF. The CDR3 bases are TGTGCCAGCAGCCAAGACAGGGGGTACGGGGAGCTGTTTTTT.

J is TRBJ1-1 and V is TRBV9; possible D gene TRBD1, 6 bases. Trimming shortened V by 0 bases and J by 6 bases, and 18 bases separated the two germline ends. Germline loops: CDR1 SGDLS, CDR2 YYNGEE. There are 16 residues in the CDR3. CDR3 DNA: TGTGCCAGCAGCGTAGTACAGGGTGGCGAGGATCCTGAAGCTTTCTTT. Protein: CASSVVQGGEDPEAFF. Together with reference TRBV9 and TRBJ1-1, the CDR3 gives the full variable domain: DSGVTQTPKHLITATGQRVTLRCSPRSGDLSVYWYQQSLDQGLQFLIQYYNGEERAKGNILERFSAQQFPDLHSELNLSSLELGDSALYFCASSVVQGGEDPEAFFGQGTRLTVV.

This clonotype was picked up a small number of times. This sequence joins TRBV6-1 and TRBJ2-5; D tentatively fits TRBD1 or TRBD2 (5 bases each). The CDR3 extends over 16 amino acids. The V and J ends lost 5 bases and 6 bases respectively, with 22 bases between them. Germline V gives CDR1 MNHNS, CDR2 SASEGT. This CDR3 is CASSYPMAGLGKTQYF. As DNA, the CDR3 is TGTGCCAGCAGTTACCCCATGGCAGGGCTCGGGAAGACCCAGTACTTC.

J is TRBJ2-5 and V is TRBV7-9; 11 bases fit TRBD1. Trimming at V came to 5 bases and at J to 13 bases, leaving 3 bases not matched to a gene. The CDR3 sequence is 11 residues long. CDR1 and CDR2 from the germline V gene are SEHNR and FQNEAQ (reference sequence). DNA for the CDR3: TGTGCCAGCAGCCCTGGGACAGGGGGGTACTTC. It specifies CASSPGTGGYF. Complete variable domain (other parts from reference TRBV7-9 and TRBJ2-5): DTGVSQNPRHKITKRGQNVTFRCDPISEHNRLYWYRQTLGQGPEFLTYFQNEAQLEKSRLLSDRFSAERPKGSFSTLEIQRTEQGDSAMYLCASSPGTGGYFGPGTRLLVL.

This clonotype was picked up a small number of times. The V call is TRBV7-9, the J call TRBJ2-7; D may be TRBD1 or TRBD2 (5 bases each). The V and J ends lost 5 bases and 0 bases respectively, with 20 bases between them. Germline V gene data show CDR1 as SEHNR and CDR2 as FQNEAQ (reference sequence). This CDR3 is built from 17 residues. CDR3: CASSQEPGTGSSYEQYF. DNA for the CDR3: TGTGCCAGCAGCCAAGAGCCAGGGACGGGAAGCTCCTACGAGCAGTACTTC.

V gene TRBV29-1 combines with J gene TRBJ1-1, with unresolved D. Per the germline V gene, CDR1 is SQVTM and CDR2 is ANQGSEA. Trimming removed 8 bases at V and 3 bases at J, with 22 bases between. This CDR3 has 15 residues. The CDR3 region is CSTSGPPGSHTEAFF. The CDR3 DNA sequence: TGCAGCACCTCTGGCCCCCCGGGTTCACACACTGAAGCTTTCTTT.

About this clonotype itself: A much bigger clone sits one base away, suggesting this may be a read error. The CDR3 loop reads CASSLMGATNEKLFF. The CDR3 DNA follows: TGTGCCAGCAGCTTGATGGGGGCGACTAATGAAAAACTGTTTTTT. The J gene is TRBJ1-4, the V gene TRBV5-4; the D gene is possibly TRBD1 (6 bases). The CDR3 has 15 residues. Germline CDR1 SGHNT, CDR2 YYREEE (reference sequence). The V end was cut by 1 base, the J end by 2 bases, with 9 bases between.

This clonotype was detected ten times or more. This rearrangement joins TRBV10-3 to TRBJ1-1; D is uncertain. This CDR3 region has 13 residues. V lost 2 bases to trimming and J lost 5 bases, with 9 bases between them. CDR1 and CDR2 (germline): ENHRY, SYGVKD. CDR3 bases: TGTGCCATCAGTGAGACGGTGCGAACTGAAGCTTTCTTT. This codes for CAISETVRTEAFF.

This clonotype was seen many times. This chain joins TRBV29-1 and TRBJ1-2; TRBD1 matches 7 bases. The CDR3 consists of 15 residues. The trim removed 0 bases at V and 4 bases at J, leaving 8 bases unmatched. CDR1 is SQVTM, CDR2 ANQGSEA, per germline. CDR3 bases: TGCAGCGTTGAAGATGAAGGGGGCTTTAGCTATGGCTACACCTTC. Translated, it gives CSVEDEGGFSYGYTF.